Listed below are T cell receptor beta chains from one sample, sequenced in a study of cytomegalovirus exposure and HLA in healthy donors. Sequencing was performed with immunoSEQ multiplex PCR; in TCRdb, only in-frame clones are kept and a portion is missing. The sample holds about 110,000 clones, approximately 95% seen once. The sequenced material came from PBMCs. The receptors stem from a woman aged 18-29 years in good health and CMV-seronegative. CDR3s include the opening cysteine and the closing phenylalanine or tryptophan. Each record gives: J gene, V gene, D gene, clone size, CDR3 protein, CDR3 DNA. A D gene is named only where the DNA matches it firmly. Clone size is stated in some rows and not others, as once, few, many or a class when expanded.

TRBJ2-1,TRBV4-1,TRBD1,-,CASSQDSTGAIYNEQFF,TGCGCCAGCAGCCAAGATTCTACAGGGGCGATTTACAATGAGCAGTTCTTC
TRBJ1-2,TRBV5-1,-,-,CASSFTWGANYGYTF,TGCGCCAGCAGCTTTACATGGGGAGCTAACTATGGCTACACCTTC
TRBJ2-5,TRBV7-8,TRBD1,-,CASNPEGRTGAQYF,TGTGCCAGCAACCCGGAGGGCAGGACAGGGGCCCAGTACTTC
TRBJ1-5,TRBV7-8,-,-,CASSLDYMGWGNQPQHF,TGTGCCAGCAGCTTGGACTATATGGGGTGGGGCAATCAGCCCCAGCATTTT
TRBJ2-5,TRBV7-9,-,-,CASSLDVGESRTQYF,TGTGCCAGCAGCTTAGATGTAGGGGAATCGAGGACCCAGTACTTC
TRBJ1-4,TRBV19,-,-,CASSLGPGTTNEKLFF,TGTGCCAGTAGCCTGGGCCCGGGAACAACTAATGAAAAACTGTTTTTT
TRBJ1-2,TRBV25-1,-,-,CASSGSLSLNYGYTF,TGTGCCAGCAGTGGTTCATTGTCGCTAAACTATGGCTACACCTTC
TRBJ1-1,TRBV9,-,-,CASSPFPGGGEAFF,TGTGCCAGCAGCCCTTTCCCGGGGGGCGGTGAAGCTTTCTTT
TRBJ2-2,TRBV4-2,-,-,CASSPSRGGITGELFF,TGTGCCAGCAGCCCGAGCCGTGGAGGGATCACCGGGGAGCTGTTTTTT
TRBJ2-2,TRBV7-3,-,-,CASSFTGGPNTGELFF,TGTGCCAGCAGCTTTACGGGGGGCCCAAACACCGGGGAGCTGTTTTTT
TRBJ1-2,TRBV18,-,-,CASSPGASGNYGYTF,TGTGCCAGCTCACCAGGAGCTTCAGGGAACTATGGCTACACCTTC
TRBJ2-7,TRBV19,-,-,CASSIAKQGPYEQYF,TGTGCCAGTAGTATAGCCAAACAGGGTCCGTACGAGCAGTACTTC
TRBJ2-3,TRBV2,TRBD1,-,CASSESGQGGPDTQYF,TGTGCCAGCAGTGAATCGGGTCAAGGGGGCCCAGATACGCAGTATTTT
TRBJ1-1,TRBV2,TRBD1,-,CASSDEGANTEAFF,TGTGCCAGCAGTGACGAGGGGGCGAACACTGAAGCTTTCTTT
TRBJ1-2,TRBV30,-,-,CAWSVLSNYGYTF,TGTGCCTGGAGTGTTCTGAGTAACTATGGCTACACCTTC
TRBJ1-2,TRBV19,-,-,CASSIGQYGYTF,TGTGCCAGTAGTATTGGACAGTATGGCTACACCTTC
TRBJ2-7,TRBV5-4,TRBD2,-,CASSFTSGSSYEQYF,TGTGCCAGCAGCTTCACTAGCGGGAGTTCTTACGAGCAGTACTTC
TRBJ1-5,TRBV28,TRBD1,few,CASYRGQGGQPQHF,TGTGCCAGCTACCGGGGACAGGGAGGTCAGCCCCAGCATTTT
TRBJ1-5,TRBV7-9,-,-,CASSLGGRDQPQHF,TGTGCCAGCAGCTTAGGGGGGAGGGATCAGCCCCAGCATTTT
TRBJ1-3,TRBV7-2,TRBD1,-,CASSSGQGGGNTIYF,TGTGCCAGCAGCTCCGGACAGGGGGGAGGAAACACCATATATTTT
TRBJ2-3,TRBV13,TRBD2,-,CASSLEGLAGGSDTQYF,TGTGCCAGCAGCTTAGAGGGCTTAGCGGGGGGATCAGATACGCAGTATTTT
TRBJ1-1,TRBV5-1,-,-,CASSLDWGDTEAFF,TGCGCCAGCAGCTTGGATTGGGGGGATACTGAAGCTTTCTTT
TRBJ2-7,TRBV7-2,TRBD1,-,CASSSRGTVSYEQYF,TGTGCCAGCAGCTCTAGGGGGACAGTTTCCTACGAGCAGTACTTC
TRBJ2-7,TRBV6-5,TRBD2,-,CASSQGRGVYEQYF,TGTGCCAGCAGCCAGGGGCGGGGGGTCTACGAGCAGTACTTC
TRBJ2-2,TRBV27,-,-,CASSLQGGPGELFF,TGTGCCAGCAGCTTACAGGGTGGTCCCGGGGAGCTGTTTTTT
TRBJ2-5,TRBV5-1,TRBD1,-,CASSTDRVRETQYF,TGCGCCAGCAGCACAGACAGGGTCCGAGAGACCCAGTACTTC
TRBJ2-5,TRBV28,TRBD2,-,CASSLWPPGLAGGETQYF,TGTGCCAGCAGTTTATGGCCGCCAGGACTAGCGGGGGGAGAGACCCAGTACTTC
TRBJ1-1,TRBV19,-,few,CASSSDPWVAAEAFF,TGTGCCAGTAGTAGTGACCCTTGGGTTGCGGCTGAAGCTTTCTTT
TRBJ1-6,TRBV7-6,TRBD1,-,CASTARDSLNSPLHF,TGTGCCAGCACAGCCCGGGACAGTCTTAATTCACCCCTCCACTTT
TRBJ2-7,TRBV19,-,-,CASSTWLGYEQYF,TGTGCCAGTAGTACATGGCTCGGGTACGAGCAGTACTTC
TRBJ2-5,TRBV6-5,TRBD2,once,CASRRLAGNQETQYF,TGTGCCAGCAGGAGACTAGCGGGGAACCAAGAGACCCAGTACTTC
TRBJ1-1,TRBV2,-,-,CASRVGLSTEAFF,TGTGCCAGCAGAGTCGGACTATCCACTGAAGCTTTCTTT
TRBJ2-7,TRBV5-6,TRBD1,-,CASSFAGTGAFYEQYF,TGTGCCAGCAGCTTTGCTGGGACAGGCGCTTTCTACGAGCAGTACTTC
TRBJ1-5,TRBV19,-,few,CASSDRLIGPQHF,TGTGCCAGTAGCGACAGGTTAATCGGGCCCCAGCATTTT
TRBJ2-5,TRBV6-4,TRBD2,-,CASSASGGEETQYF,TGTGCCAGCAGCGCTAGCGGGGGGGAAGAGACCCAGTACTTC
TRBJ1-4,TRBV5-5,TRBD1,-,CASSLPGQGATNEKLFF,TGTGCCAGCAGCTTGCCGGGACAGGGGGCTACTAATGAAAAACTGTTTTTT
TRBJ2-7,TRBV27,-,-,CASSSSQGFEQYF,TGTGCCAGCAGTTCATCCCAGGGGTTCGAGCAGTACTTC
TRBJ1-1,TRBV6-5,TRBD1,-,CASSPRDREAFF,TGTGCCAGCAGCCCTCGGGACAGAGAAGCTTTCTTT
TRBJ1-2,TRBV9,-,-,CASSVDRNYGYTF,TGTGCCAGCAGCGTAGACAGGAACTATGGCTACACCTTC
TRBJ1-1,TRBV5-1,-,-,CASSLDQGKAFF,TGCGCCAGCAGCTTGGATCAGGGAAAAGCTTTCTTT
TRBJ1-1,TRBV11-1,-,-,CASLGATEAFF,TGTGCCAGTCTAGGGGCCACTGAAGCTTTCTTT
TRBJ2-3,TRBV6-5,-,-,CASMGSADTQYF,TGTGCCAGCATGGGTAGCGCAGATACGCAGTATTTT
TRBJ2-7,TRBV6-1,-,-,CASSFQAEQYF,TGTGCCAGCAGTTTTCAAGCCGAGCAGTACTTC
TRBJ2-3,TRBV5-3,TRBD2,-,CARSLAMAGGSTDTQYF,TGTGCCAGAAGCTTGGCCATGGCGGGGGGGAGCACAGATACGCAGTATTTT
TRBJ1-1,TRBV18,-,-,CASSPSRDMNTEAFF,TGTGCCAGCTCACCTAGCCGGGACATGAACACTGAAGCTTTCTTT
TRBJ1-5,TRBV6-5,-,few,CASRPPGFNQPQHF,TGTGCCAGCAGACCTCCGGGTTTCAATCAGCCCCAGCATTTT
TRBJ1-1,TRBV25-1,-,-,CASNTGSGNTEAFF,TGTGCCAGCAACACAGGAAGTGGGAACACTGAAGCTTTCTTT
TRBJ2-7,TRBV7-9,TRBD2,-,CASSPQGSGVFYEQYF,TGTGCCAGCAGCCCGCAGGGTAGCGGGGTATTCTACGAGCAGTACTTC
TRBJ1-1,TRBV6-1,TRBD1,-,CASSRDRGTEAFF,TGTGCCAGCAGTCGAGACAGGGGTACTGAAGCTTTCTTT
TRBJ1-3,TRBV9,-,-,CASSAGGSYSGNTIYF,TGTGCCAGCAGCGCCGGGGGGAGTTACTCTGGAAACACCATATATTTT
TRBJ2-7,TRBV29-1,-,once,CSVTYLGHTYEQYF,TGCAGCGTCACCTATTTGGGACATACCTACGAGCAGTACTTC
TRBJ2-1,TRBV18,TRBD1,-,CASRLIKEGQKYNEQFF,TGTGCCAGCCGACTGATCAAAGAGGGACAGAAATACAATGAGCAGTTCTTC
TRBJ2-7,TRBV19,-,-,CASRWRAGNSYEQYF,TGTGCCAGTAGGTGGAGGGCAGGGAACTCCTACGAGCAGTACTTC
TRBJ1-2,TRBV19,TRBD1,-,CASSRRDRDFFYGYTF,TGTGCCAGTAGTCGCCGGGACAGGGACTTCTTCTATGGCTACACCTTC
TRBJ1-1,TRBV14,-,-,CASSPKLGAAMNTEAFF,TGTGCCAGCAGCCCTAAGCTGGGGGCAGCCATGAACACTGAAGCTTTCTTT
TRBJ2-5,TRBV7-9,TRBD1,-,CASSEDRGGQETQYF,TGTGCCAGCAGCGAGGACAGGGGGGGCCAAGAGACCCAGTACTTC
TRBJ2-2,TRBV5-5,TRBD1,-,CASSLAGGSGTGELFF,TGTGCCAGCAGCTTGGCAGGGGGCTCGGGTACCGGGGAGCTGTTTTTT
TRBJ1-4,TRBV5-5,TRBD1,-,CASSPGTEHFGKLFF,TGTGCCAGCAGCCCGGGGACAGAACACTTTGGAAAACTGTTTTTT
TRBJ2-5,TRBV4-2,TRBD2,-,CASSQGSGGYQETQYF,TGTGCCAGCAGCCAAGGTAGCGGGGGGTACCAAGAGACCCAGTACTTC